The rows below give T cell receptor beta chains drawn from one sample of a study of T cell clonotyping in hematopoietic cell transplantation. Clones were sequenced by immunoSEQ multiplex PCR, and TCRdb holds only the in-frame ones, with some missing. Of several thousand clones in the sample, over 95% were seen once. The specimen comprised PBMCs, sampled 30 days after allogeneic stem cell transplant. These TCRs come from a male patient between 55 and 70 years old who had an allogeneic stem cell transplant from a related donor, so the T cells may come from the graft donor. Some clones in this sample may be carry-over from other donors' samples. Each CDR3 is given with its conserved first and last residue. Fields, in order: J gene, clone size, V gene, CDR3 protein. Rows may omit the clone size; those that give it use once, few, many or a size class.

J: TRBJ2-7
size: NA
V: TRBV9
CDR3: CASSPELAGPGEQYF

J: TRBJ2-7
size: NA
V: TRBV6-5
CDR3: CASSLRGGGYEQYF

J: TRBJ1-1
size: NA
V: TRBV6-5
CDR3: CASRRVQGWNTEAFF

J: TRBJ1-2
size: NA
V: TRBV6-4
CDR3: CASREGHQEGYGYTF

J: TRBJ2-3
size: NA
V: TRBV10-3
CDR3: CATLRGADTDTQYF

J: TRBJ1-5
size: NA
V: TRBV19
CDR3: CASYDRDGNQPQHF

J: TRBJ2-7
size: NA
V: TRBV12-5
CDR3: CASGSPGREVYEQYF

J: TRBJ1-2
size: NA
V: TRBV7-2
CDR3: CASSLTPRTGDYGYTF

J: TRBJ1-2
size: NA
V: TRBV5-6
CDR3: CASSFSGLNYGYTF

J: TRBJ2-7
size: NA
V: TRBV14
CDR3: CASSPGWYEQYF

J: TRBJ1-5
size: once
V: TRBV7-6
CDR3: CASSLELNQPQHF

J: TRBJ1-5
size: NA
V: TRBV27
CDR3: CASSSYSNQPQHF

J: TRBJ1-4
size: NA
V: TRBV15
CDR3: CATSGSGTGYEKLFF

J: TRBJ1-2
size: NA
V: TRBV5-6
CDR3: CASSLTGVYGYTF

J: TRBJ1-5
size: once
V: TRBV4-1
CDR3: CASSQLANLGNSNQPQHF

J: TRBJ2-2
size: NA
V: TRBV6-5
CDR3: CASSRNTGELFF

J: TRBJ1-3
size: NA
V: TRBV11-2
CDR3: CASSSNRGGNTIYF

J: TRBJ1-2
size: once
V: TRBV19
CDR3: CASGGQGIYGYTF

J: TRBJ1-4
size: NA
V: TRBV7-2
CDR3: CASSLEQRGEKLFF

J: TRBJ1-4
size: NA
V: TRBV5-1
CDR3: CASSLGTYNEKLFF

J: TRBJ1-4
size: NA
V: TRBV9
CDR3: CASSVPRETGDEKLFF

J: TRBJ1-2
size: NA
V: TRBV6-1
CDR3: CASSEGTGAQSYGYTF

J: TRBJ2-7
size: NA
V: TRBV7-8
CDR3: CASSLGGGQEVYEQYF

J: TRBJ1-1
size: NA
V: TRBV4-1
CDR3: CASSQILGLLNTEAFF

J: TRBJ1-1
size: NA
V: TRBV10-3
CDR3: CASATDNLLEAFF

J: TRBJ2-7
size: NA
V: TRBV30
CDR3: CAWRTISGEQYF

J: TRBJ1-6
size: once
V: TRBV7-8
CDR3: CASTPNRGKVSPLHF

J: TRBJ1-5
size: NA
V: TRBV5-6
CDR3: CASSSMTGEQPQHF

J: TRBJ2-3
size: NA
V: TRBV5-4
CDR3: CASSLGQGVPDTQYF

J: TRBJ2-3
size: NA
V: TRBV10-3
CDR3: CAISSGDTQYF

J: TRBJ2-7
size: NA
V: TRBV5-1
CDR3: CASSFGFFGGREGYEQYF